The 24 T cell receptor beta chains below were found in one sample sequenced in a study of cytomegalovirus exposure and HLA in healthy donors. PCR primers comprised 60 Vbeta and 13 Jbeta primers. TCRdb keeps only in-frame clones here, not all; method: immunoSEQ multiplex PCR. The sample carries some 130,000 clones, 82% recorded once. Sequencing used PBMCs. The receptors were gathered from a male donor in good health and CMV-seropositive.

V is TRBV5-1 and J is TRBJ2-3, with 10 bases lining up with TRBD2. The CDR3 extends over 17 amino acids. V was clipped by 2 bases and J by 4 bases; unmatched bases: 10. Germline CDR1 is SGHRS and CDR2 is YFSETQ. The CDR3 protein is CASSFNSGRPGADTQYF. The CDR3 coding sequence is TGCGCCAGCAGCTTTAATAGCGGGAGGCCCGGGGCAGATACGCAGTATTTT. The full variable domain, in which reference TRBV5-1 and TRBJ2-3 provide the parts outside the CDR3, is KAGVTQTPRYLIKTRGQQVTLSCSPISGHRSVSWYQQTPGQGLQFLFEYFSETQRNKGNFPGRFSGRQFSNSRSEMNVSTLELGDSALYLCASSFNSGRPGADTQYFGPGTRLTVL.

This clone was seen just once. The chain combines TRBV7-8 with TRBJ2-3, with a tentative D call TRBD2 (5 bases). The CDR3 has 14 residues. Germline loops: CDR1 SGHVS, CDR2 FQNEAQ. Trimming shortened V by 2 bases and J by 3 bases, and 9 bases separated the two germline ends. DNA of the CDR3: TGTGCCAGCAGCTTATTAAGCGGAACAGATACGCAGTATTTT. Protein sequence: CASSLLSGTDTQYF.

As DNA, the CDR3 is TGTGCCAGCAGCGTAGATCAGGGGAACAGGGTCTACGAGCAGTACTTC. It yields the protein CASSVDQGNRVYEQYF. V is TRBV9 and J is TRBJ2-7; D is perhaps TRBD1 (6 bases). Trimming took 0 bases from V and 3 from J, leaving 16 bases between them. This CDR3 comprises 16 residues. CDR1 SGDLS and CDR2 YYNGEE come from the germline V gene.

The chain employs TRBV5-4 and TRBJ2-7; TRBD2 matches at 9 bases. Germline V gene data show CDR1 as SGHNT and CDR2 as YYREEE (reference sequence). With V trimmed by 4 bases and J by 6 bases, 8 bases remained unmatched. The CDR3 loop spans 14 amino acids. CDR3 amino acids: CASSEGLAGGEQYF. In DNA, the CDR3 is TGTGCCAGCAGCGAGGGACTAGCCGGTGGCGAGCAGTACTTC.

The rearrangement links TRBV19 to TRBJ2-7; the D gene is possibly TRBD1 (9 bases). This CDR3 comprises 14 residues. Trimming cost V 2 bases and J 7 bases, with 15 bases left between them. Germline V CDR1 and CDR2: LNHDA, SQIVND (reference sequence). CDR3 in amino acids: CASSILSGTGEQYF. CDR3 nucleotide sequence: TGTGCCAGTAGTATACTTAGCGGGACAGGGGAGCAGTACTTC. The variable domain in full, completed from reference TRBV19 and TRBJ2-7, reads DGGITQSPKYLFRKEGQNVTLSCEQNLNHDAMYWYRQDPGQGLRLIYYSQIVNDFQKGDIAEGYSVSREKKESFPLTVTSAQKNPTAFYLCASSILSGTGEQYFGPGTRLTVT.

Only one count was recorded for this clone. The rearrangement joins TRBV7-2 to TRBJ2-5, with a weak D call TRBD1 (6 bases). Trimming removed 1 base at V and 2 bases at J, with 8 bases between. The CDR3 totals 14 residues. Germline V gene sequence: CDR1 SGHTA, CDR2 FQGNSA. CDR3 sequence (DNA): TGTGCCAGCAGCTTAGTACAGGGACAAGAGACCCAGTACTTC. This translates into CASSLVQGQETQYF.

The rearrangement uses TRBV27 and TRBJ1-4; D not certain. Deletions cut 3 bases from V and 0 bases from J, with 17 bases between. The CDR3 runs to 18 residues. Germline V gene data show CDR1 as MNHEY and CDR2 as SMNVEV (reference sequence). The chain's CDR3 is CASSFDRRTSATNEKLFF. In DNA form, the CDR3 reads TGTGCCAGCAGTTTTGATCGGCGGACTTCTGCAACTAATGAAAAACTGTTTTTT.

This chain joins TRBV28 and TRBJ2-7, with TRBD1 matching over 9 bases. With V trimmed by 10 bases and J by 9 bases, 19 bases remained unmatched. Germline lookup yields CDR1 MDHEN and CDR2 SYDVKM. This CDR3 comprises 15 residues. CDR3 sequence reads: CATTQPGQGLARQYF. The DNA for the CDR3 is TGTGCCACCACACAACCGGGACAGGGATTAGCTAGGCAGTACTTC.

This clone was counted between two and nine times. This chain joins TRBV10-3 and TRBJ1-5; unclear D gene. Per germline, CDR1 ENHRY and CDR2 SYGVKD. The CDR3 runs 13 residues. Trimming took off 2 bases at V and 4 bases at J, with 6 bases between the two ends. CDR3 nucleotide sequence: TGTGCCATCAGTGAGAGCAGGAATCAGCCCCAGCATTTT. This translates into CAISESRNQPQHF.

This clone has a handful of counts. The chain carries TRBV5-4 and TRBJ2-7; 8 nucleotides align to TRBD1. This CDR3 region has 14 residues. V dropped 8 bases and J dropped 3; count of bases not matched to a gene: 10. Germline values: CDR1 SGHNT, CDR2 YYREEE (reference sequence). In nucleotides, the CDR3 is TGTGCCAGTCGCAGACAGGGGATGGGCTACGAGCAGTACTTC. It is translated as CASRRQGMGYEQYF.

The gene calls are TRBV9 and TRBJ2-7; 7 nucleotides agree with TRBD2. V lost 2 bases, J lost 4 bases, and 15 bases stayed unmatched. This CDR3 is 17 amino acids long. Germline values: CDR1 SGDLS, CDR2 YYNGEE. This chain's CDR3 is CASSVGDSQRGGYEQYF. The CDR3 DNA sequence: TGTGCCAGCAGCGTGGGAGACTCCCAGCGGGGAGGTTACGAGCAGTACTTC.

J is TRBJ2-1 and V is TRBV2; 7 nucleotides align to TRBD1. Germline V gene lookup returns CDR1 SNHLY and CDR2 FYNNEI. V shed 6 bases, J shed 7 bases, and the junction held 9 bases outside the gene matches. The CDR3 has 14 residues. The CDR3 nucleotides are TGTGCCAGCAGGGGCTCTTCCAGGGGGAATGAGCAGTTCTTC. Translating it yields CASRGSSRGNEQFF.

V gene TRBV10-3 combines with J gene TRBJ2-5; 10 bases are shared with TRBD1. The end of the DNA aligns better with TRBJ2-7, so the J call may be wrong. The CDR3 spans 13 residues. The V gene's germline CDR1 is ENHRY and CDR2 SYGVKD. The CDR3 region has the DNA TGTGCCATTCGGACAGGGGGGTCCTACGAGCAGTACTTC. Encoded protein: CAIRTGGSYEQYF.

The genes are TRBV15 and TRBJ2-7; 7 bases match TRBD1. Per germline, CDR1 LNHNV and CDR2 YYDKDF (reference sequence). The V segment lost 0 bases and the J segment 2 bases; nucleotides outside the gene matches: 4. This CDR3 is 15 amino acids long. CDR3 DNA: TGTGCCACCAGCAGAGAAAGGGACAGAGCCTACGAGCAGTACTTC. It specifies CATSRERDRAYEQYF.

The chain employs TRBV7-2 and TRBJ2-3; 12 bases are a match to TRBD2. This CDR3 has 14 amino acids. Germline V gene sequence: CDR1 SGHTA, CDR2 FQGNSA. J gave up 9 bases and V 8 bases, and 9 bases lay outside the gene matches. Here the CDR3 reads CASSGTSGSRTQYF. The DNA of the CDR3 is TGTGCCAGCTCCGGGACTAGCGGGTCCCGGACGCAGTATTTT.

This clone was counted only a few times. The chain combines TRBV7-3 with TRBJ2-1; 9 nucleotides agree with TRBD2. The CDR3 covers 16 residues. V shed 2 bases, J shed 0 bases, and the junction held 2 bases outside the gene matches. CDR1 SGHTA and CDR2 FQGTGA come from the germline V gene. The CDR3 reads CASSLGTSSSYNEQFF. The CDR3 nucleotides are TGTGCCAGCAGCTTAGGGACTAGCAGCTCCTACAATGAGCAGTTCTTC.

The V call is TRBV30, the J call TRBJ1-2, with TRBD1 as a possible D gene (6 bases). Germline V gene sequence: CDR1 GTSNPN, CDR2 SVGIG (reference sequence). V was trimmed by 0 bases and J by 7 bases, leaving 9 bases between them. This CDR3 is 12 amino acids long. The CDR3 loop is CAWSVGTFGYTF. DNA of the CDR3: TGTGCCTGGAGTGTAGGGACATTTGGCTACACCTTC.

The sample holds one count of this clone. The chain is built from TRBV6-5 and TRBJ2-1; D possibly corresponds to TRBD2 (5 bases). The V gene lost 6 bases and the J gene lost 8 bases, with 8 bases spanning the gap. The CDR3 is 11 amino acids. Looked up from germline, CDR1 is MNHEY and CDR2 is SVGAGI. CDR3 bases: TGTGCCAGCAGAAACGGGGATGAGCAGTTCTTC. This sequence encodes CASRNGDEQFF.

The chain employs TRBV2 and TRBJ1-5; D might be TRBD1 (6 bases). The germline V gene has CDR1 SNHLY and CDR2 FYNNEI. The CDR3 spans 15 residues. V was clipped by 7 bases and J by 0 bases, with 13 bases between them. The CDR3 region is CASKRTVTSNQPQHF. CDR3 coding DNA: TGTGCCAGCAAACGGACAGTAACTAGCAATCAGCCCCAGCATTTT.

The chain joins TRBV28 to TRBJ2-2, with 9 bases fitting TRBD2. Germline V gene data show CDR1 as MDHEN and CDR2 as SYDVKM. The CDR3 covers 18 residues. V lost 5 bases to trimming and J lost 3 bases; unmatched junction nucleotides: 13. The CDR3 bases are TGTGCCAGCAGTCCCGGCTCTAGCGGGATCGGGTACACCGGGGAGCTGTTTTTT. Its protein product is CASSPGSSGIGYTGELFF. Full variable domain (rest looked up from reference TRBV28 and TRBJ2-2): DVKVTQSSRYLVKRTGEKVFLECVQDMDHENMFWYRQDPGLGLRLIYFSYDVKMKEKGDIPEGYSVSREKKERFSLILESASTNQTSMYLCASSPGSSGIGYTGELFFGEGSRLTVL.

The J gene is TRBJ1-2, the V gene TRBV28, with a possible D match to TRBD1 (6 bases). Germline V gives CDR1 MDHEN, CDR2 SYDVKM. V shed 5 bases and J shed 5 bases, with 12 bases lying between them. This CDR3 contains 13 residues. In DNA, the CDR3 is TGTGCCAGCAGTCTTAAGGGGACATATGGCTACACCTTC. Translated, it gives CASSLKGTYGYTF.

This clone appeared a few times. The V gene is TRBV6-1, the J gene TRBJ2-7; D call uncertain. V was cut by 4 bases and J by 6 bases, with 10 bases left in between. This CDR3 spans 12 amino acids. Germline V gene lookup returns CDR1 MNHNS and CDR2 SASEGT. The CDR3 region is CASSGTRLEQYF. CDR3 nucleotide sequence: TGTGCCAGCAGTGGAACCAGACTCGAGCAGTACTTC.

This clone was seen just once. The rearrangement links TRBV4-3 to TRBJ1-2; no clear D gene. This CDR3 has 14 residues. The V end lost 1 base, the J end lost 3 bases, and 9 bases lay between the germline ends. Per germline, CDR1 LGHNA and CDR2 YSLEER. CDR3 protein: CASSQGQADYGYTF. The DNA for the CDR3 is TGCGCCAGCAGCCAAGGCCAGGCCGACTATGGCTACACCTTC.

In this sample, this clone turned up a few times. The rearrangement joins TRBV9 to TRBJ2-1, with 9 bases identical to TRBD2. Germline CDR1 and CDR2: SGDLS and YYNGEE. The CDR3 is made up of 15 amino acids. V lost 3 bases, J lost 1 base, and 2 bases stayed unmatched. CDR3 residues: CASSAREGSYNEQFF. The CDR3 DNA follows: TGTGCCAGCAGCGCGCGGGAGGGTTCCTACAATGAGCAGTTCTTC.